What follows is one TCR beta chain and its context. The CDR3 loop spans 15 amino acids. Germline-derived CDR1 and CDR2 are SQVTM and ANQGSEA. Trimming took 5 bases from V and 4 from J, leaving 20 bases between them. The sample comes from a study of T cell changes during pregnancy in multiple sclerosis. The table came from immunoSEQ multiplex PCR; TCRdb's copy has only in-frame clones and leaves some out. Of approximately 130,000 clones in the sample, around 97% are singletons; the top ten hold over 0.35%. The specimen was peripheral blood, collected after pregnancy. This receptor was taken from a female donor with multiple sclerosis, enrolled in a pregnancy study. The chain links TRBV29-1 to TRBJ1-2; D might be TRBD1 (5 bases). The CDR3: CSVTHRPDTGYGYTF. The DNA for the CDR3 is TGCAGCGTTACCCATAGACCGGACACTGGCTATGGCTACACCTTC.